This entry features one TCR beta chain sequence. No antigen is known for it. The sample holds no much larger clone one base away, and base qualities are not on file. Instrument used: Illumina HiSeq 2500. TCR beta libraries were prepared by quantitative 5'-RACE with molecular barcodes. The study's processing was this. A new computational method, built on a probabilistic model of VDJ rearrangement, was used to identify disease-linked TCR variants. The raw public reads went through TCRdb reprocessing: fastp at Q25, MiXCR clone calling, in-frame beta chains kept. All rows with the same CDR3 protein become a single entry with the most common DNA and genes. V and J calls and clone size were set by TCRdb, not the authors. The sample table contains about 510,000 distinct CDR3 sequences; only one count was recorded for 5.3% of them. Around 3.5% of the sample is taken by the ten largest. This sample was taken from a study of CD8 T cells in ankylosing spondylitis (dated by TCRdb to 2017 to 2019). Notes on the research overall: The study profiled T cell receptor beta repertoires in healthy donors and ankylosing spondylitis patients to find disease-linked TCR variants. Peripheral blood samples were taken, and synovial fluid was additionally collected from ankylosing spondylitis patients. The full study cohort comprised about 23 ankylosing spondylitis patients and approximately 100 healthy donors.

Findings and caveats that apply to the study as a whole: Blood from ankylosing spondylitis patients appeared to be characterized by a TCR beta motif made up of about 8 highly homologous amino acid variants. The disease-linked clones had a CD8+ phenotype and were found at relatively low frequencies in peripheral blood. Significant enrichment of the disease-linked clones was reported in matched synovial fluid samples from ankylosing spondylitis patients. Some motif variants were previously reported in synovial fluid and blood of reactive arthritis patients, suggesting common disease-initiation mechanisms.

Trimmed from V: 1 base; trimmed from J: 6 bases; junction bases lacking a gene match: 7. The CDR1 and CDR2 encoded by the germline V gene are LGHNA and YSLEER. The CDR3 goes from the cysteine to the phenylalanine over 15 residues. Solely the CDR3 DNA is kept, with 45 bases framed from the first base. The chain links TRBV4-3 with TRBJ2-7; 9 bases in between match TRBD1. This sequence was found in a male donor with ankylosing spondylitis. The sample taken for sequencing was blood, either unsorted or a sorted T cell fraction (not recorded which). The CDR3 has the sequence CASSQGTGASVEQYF. In nucleotides, the sequence is TGCGCCAGCAGCCAAGGGACAGGGGCTTCAGTCGAGCAGTACTTC.